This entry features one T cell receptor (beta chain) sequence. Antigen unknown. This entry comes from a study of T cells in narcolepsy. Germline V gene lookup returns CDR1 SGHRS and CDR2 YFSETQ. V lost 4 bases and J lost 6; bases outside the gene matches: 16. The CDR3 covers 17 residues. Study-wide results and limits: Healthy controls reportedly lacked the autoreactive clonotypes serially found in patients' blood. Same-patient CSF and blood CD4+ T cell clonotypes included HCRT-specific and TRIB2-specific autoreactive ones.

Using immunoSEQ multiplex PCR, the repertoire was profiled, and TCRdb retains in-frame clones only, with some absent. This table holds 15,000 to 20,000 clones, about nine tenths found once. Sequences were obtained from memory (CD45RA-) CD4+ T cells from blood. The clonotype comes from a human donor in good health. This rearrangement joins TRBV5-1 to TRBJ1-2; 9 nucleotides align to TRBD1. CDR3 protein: CASSHGTGRTFSNGYTF. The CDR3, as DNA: TGCGCCAGCAGCCACGGGACAGGGAGAACCTTTTCCAATGGCTACACCTTC.